This section outlines one TCR beta chain sequence together with its context. Its matching antigen is unknown. Mouse names are used for the genes. The read ends 4 residues early relative to the CDR3; the germline J gene fills the gap. This sample is part of a study of CD8+ T cells in alopecia areata. Across the study: Skin from roughly 6-13-month-old C3H/HeJ graft donors with spontaneous alopecia went to approximately 7-11-week-old female C3H/HeJ mice. Overall study results and limits: Elevated clonality characterized lesional scalp relative to normal scalp, particularly in alopecia totalis/universalis. Scalp data also include sequences from resident alphabeta T cells of normal skin. Researchers reported that TCR sharing among patients proved less clear than in mice, possibly HLA-linked.

Combined cutaneous lymph node cells underwent sorting by CD4, CD8alpha, NKG2D, NKG2ACE and additional markers. Following extraction, RNA underwent reverse transcription to cDNA, which served as the sequencing template. This table comes from immunoSEQ multiplex PCR, and its TCRdb copy is limited to in-frame clones, with some not included. Altogether more than 250,000 clones were found in the sample, and no singletons occur. This CDR3 spans 16 amino acids. CDR1 and CDR2 (germline): NSHNY, SYGAGN. Germline trimming cut 2 bases from V and 2 bases from J; bases unmatched to any gene: 3. The clonotype was recovered from a C3H/HeJ mouse with alopecia areata. As its MHC haplotype, the strain has H2-k. The source material was CD4+ T cells sorted from a lymph node. The chain uses TRBV13-1 and TRBJ2-2; 10 bases fit TRBD1. CDR3 DNA (partial): TGTGCCAGCAGTGAAAGGGGACAGGGGAACACCGGG. This gives the protein CASSERGQGNTG. The whole CDR3 is CASSERGQGNTGQLYF.